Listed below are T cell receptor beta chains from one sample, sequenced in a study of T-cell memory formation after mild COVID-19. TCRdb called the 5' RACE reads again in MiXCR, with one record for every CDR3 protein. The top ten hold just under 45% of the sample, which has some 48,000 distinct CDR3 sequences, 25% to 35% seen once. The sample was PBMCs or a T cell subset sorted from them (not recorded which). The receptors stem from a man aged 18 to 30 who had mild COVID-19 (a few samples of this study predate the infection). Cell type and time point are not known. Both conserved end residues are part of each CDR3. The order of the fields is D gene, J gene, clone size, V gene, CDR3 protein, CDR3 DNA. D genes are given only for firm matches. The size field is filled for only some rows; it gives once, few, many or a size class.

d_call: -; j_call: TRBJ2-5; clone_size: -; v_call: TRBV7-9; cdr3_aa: CASSLELARANRETQYF; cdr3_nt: TGTGCCAGCAGCTTAGAGCTAGCTAGGGCCAATCGCGAGACCCAGTACTTC
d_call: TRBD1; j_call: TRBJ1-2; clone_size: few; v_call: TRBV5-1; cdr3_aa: CASSPGTAYGYTF; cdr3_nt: TGCGCCAGCAGCCCCGGGACAGCTTATGGCTACACCTTC
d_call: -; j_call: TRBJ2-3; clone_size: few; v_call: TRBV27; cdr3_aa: CASSLVGGPDTQYF; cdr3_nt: TGTGCCAGCAGTTTAGTTGGGGGCCCAGATACGCAGTATTTT
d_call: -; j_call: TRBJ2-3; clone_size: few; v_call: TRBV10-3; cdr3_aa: CAIRSESTDTQYF; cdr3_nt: TGTGCCATCAGATCAGAAAGCACAGATACGCAGTATTTT
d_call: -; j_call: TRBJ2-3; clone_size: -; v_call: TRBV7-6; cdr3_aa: CASSLAPAVRTDTQYF; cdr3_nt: TGTGCCAGCAGCTTAGCACCAGCTGTTCGGACAGATACGCAGTATTTT
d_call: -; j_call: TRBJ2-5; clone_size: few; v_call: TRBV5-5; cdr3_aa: CASSAAGAAMYQETQYF; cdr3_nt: TGTGCCAGCAGCGCCGCCGGGGCGGCTATGTACCAAGAGACCCAGTACTTC
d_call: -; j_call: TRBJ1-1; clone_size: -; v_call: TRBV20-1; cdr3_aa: CSARSFTSNTEAFF; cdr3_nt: TGCAGTGCTAGATCTTTCACTTCGAACACTGAAGCTTTCTTT
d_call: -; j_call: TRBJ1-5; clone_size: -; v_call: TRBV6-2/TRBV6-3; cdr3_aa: CASGWMSPQHF; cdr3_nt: TGTGCCAGCGGATGGATGTCGCCCCAGCATTTT
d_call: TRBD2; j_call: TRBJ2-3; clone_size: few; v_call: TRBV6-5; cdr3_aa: CASSTRGGGSDTQYF; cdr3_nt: TGTGCCAGCAGTACCCGCGGCGGGGGGTCAGATACGCAGTATTTT
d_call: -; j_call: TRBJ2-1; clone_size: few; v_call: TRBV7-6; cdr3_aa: CASSLAPGNEQFF; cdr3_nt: TGTGCCAGCAGCTTAGCCCCCGGCAATGAGCAGTTCTTC
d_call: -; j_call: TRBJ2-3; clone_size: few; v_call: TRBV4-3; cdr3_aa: CASSQDSAPKDTQYF; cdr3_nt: TGCGCCAGCAGCCAAGACTCGGCGCCCAAAGATACGCAGTATTTT
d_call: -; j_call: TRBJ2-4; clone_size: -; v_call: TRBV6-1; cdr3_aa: CASSADWAKNIQYF; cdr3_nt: TGTGCCAGCAGTGCGGATTGGGCCAAAAACATTCAGTACTTC
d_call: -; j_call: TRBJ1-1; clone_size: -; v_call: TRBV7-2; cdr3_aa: CASSPRGSEAFF; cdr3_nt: TGTGCCAGCAGCCCAAGGGGATCTGAAGCTTTCTTT
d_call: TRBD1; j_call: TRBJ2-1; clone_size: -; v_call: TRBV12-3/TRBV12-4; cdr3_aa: CASSPGQVYNEQFF; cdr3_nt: TGTGCCAGCAGTCCGGGACAGGTCTACAATGAGCAGTTCTTC
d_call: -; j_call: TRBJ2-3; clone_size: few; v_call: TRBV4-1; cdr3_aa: CASSLERYTDTQYF; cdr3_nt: TGCGCCAGCAGCCTCGAAAGATACACAGATACGCAGTATTTT
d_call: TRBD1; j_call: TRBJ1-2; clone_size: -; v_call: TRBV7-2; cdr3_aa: CASSSLSGTGVFYGYTF; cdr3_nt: TGTGCCAGCAGCTCCCTCTCCGGGACAGGGGTTTTCTATGGCTACACCTTC
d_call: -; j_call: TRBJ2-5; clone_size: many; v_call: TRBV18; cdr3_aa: CASSPPGPQETQYF; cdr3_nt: TGTGCCAGCTCACCTCCGGGGCCTCAAGAGACCCAGTACTTC
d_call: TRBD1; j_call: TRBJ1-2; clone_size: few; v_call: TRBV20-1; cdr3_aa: CSAQGRRTGSSRGYTF; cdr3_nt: TGCAGTGCTCAGGGAAGGCGGACAGGATCCTCTCGGGGCTACACCTTC
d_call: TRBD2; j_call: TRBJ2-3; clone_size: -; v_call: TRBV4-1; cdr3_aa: CASSPKLAGNTDTQYF; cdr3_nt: TGCGCCAGCAGCCCGAAGCTAGCGGGAAACACAGATACGCAGTATTTT
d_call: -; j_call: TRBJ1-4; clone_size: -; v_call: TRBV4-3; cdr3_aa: CASSQYPRTPIFWLFF; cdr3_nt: TGCGCCAGCAGCCAGTACCCCCGGACCCCGATTTTTTGGCTGTTTTTT
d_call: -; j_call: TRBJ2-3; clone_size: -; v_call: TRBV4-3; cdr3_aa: CASSPGPGGPDTDTQYF; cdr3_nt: TGCGCCAGCAGCCCGGGGCCCGGGGGGCCGGACACAGATACGCAGTATTTT
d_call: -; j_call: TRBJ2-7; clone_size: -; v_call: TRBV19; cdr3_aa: CASSVGTGYGEQYF; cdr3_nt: TGTGCCAGTAGTGTCGGTACAGGGTACGGCGAGCAGTACTTC
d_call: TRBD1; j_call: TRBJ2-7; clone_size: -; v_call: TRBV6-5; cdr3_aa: CASSFLRDRVLEQYF; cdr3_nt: TGTGCCAGCAGCTTCCTCCGGGACAGGGTCCTCGAGCAGTACTTC
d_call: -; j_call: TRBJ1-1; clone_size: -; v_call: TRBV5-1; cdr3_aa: CASSLVSYTEAFF; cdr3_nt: TGCGCCAGCAGCTTGGTGAGTTACACTGAAGCTTTCTTT
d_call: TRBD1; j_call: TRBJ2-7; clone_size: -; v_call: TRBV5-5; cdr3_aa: CASSRDTGQPYEQYF; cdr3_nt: TGTGCCAGCAGCCGTGACACGGGACAGCCCTACGAGCAGTACTTC
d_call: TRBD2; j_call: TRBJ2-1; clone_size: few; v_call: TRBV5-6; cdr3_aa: CASSFGGTYNEQFF; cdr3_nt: TGTGCCAGCAGCTTCGGGGGGACCTACAATGAGCAGTTCTTC
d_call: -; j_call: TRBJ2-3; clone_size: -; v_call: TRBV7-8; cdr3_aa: CASSSKAIDLNF; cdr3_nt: TGTGCCAGCAGCTCTAAGGCCATTGATTTGAATTTT
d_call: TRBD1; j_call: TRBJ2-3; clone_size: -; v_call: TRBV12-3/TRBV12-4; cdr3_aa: CASSFGQVSTDTQYF; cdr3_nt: TGTGCCAGCAGTTTTGGACAGGTTAGCACAGATACGCAGTATTTT
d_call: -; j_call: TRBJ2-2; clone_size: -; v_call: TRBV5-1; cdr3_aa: CASSLEKTGELFF; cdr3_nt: TGCGCCAGCAGCTTGGAGAAGACCGGGGAGCTGTTTTTT
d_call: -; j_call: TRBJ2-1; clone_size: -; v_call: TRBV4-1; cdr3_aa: CASSQDIPQGYNEQFF; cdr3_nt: TGCGCCAGCAGCCAAGATATACCCCAGGGCTACAATGAGCAGTTCTTC
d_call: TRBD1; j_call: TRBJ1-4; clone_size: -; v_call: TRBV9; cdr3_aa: CASSARQGLRANEKLFF; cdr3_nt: TGTGCCAGCAGCGCCCGACAGGGACTCAGGGCTAATGAAAAACTGTTTTTT
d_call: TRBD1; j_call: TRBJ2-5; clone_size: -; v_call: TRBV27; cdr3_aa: CASSPGADRGETQYF; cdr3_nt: TGTGCCAGCTCCCCGGGGGCGGACAGGGGTGAGACCCAGTACTTC
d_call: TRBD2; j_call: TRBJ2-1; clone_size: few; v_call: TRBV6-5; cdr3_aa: CASSYSLGRTSAQNEQFF; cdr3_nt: TGTGCCAGCAGTTACTCTTTGGGCCGGACTAGCGCACAAAATGAGCAGTTCTTC
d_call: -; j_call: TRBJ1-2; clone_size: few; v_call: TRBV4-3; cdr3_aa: CASSQSRGGLVYGYTF; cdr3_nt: TGCGCCAGCAGCCAATCCCGGGGGGGCCTTGTCTATGGCTACACCTTC
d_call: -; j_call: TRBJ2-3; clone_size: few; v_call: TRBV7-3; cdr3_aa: CASSHTGAHTDTQYF; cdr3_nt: TGTGCCAGCAGCCACACCGGGGCCCACACAGATACGCAGTATTTT
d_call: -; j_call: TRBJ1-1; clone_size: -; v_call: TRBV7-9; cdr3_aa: CASSPTVESEAFF; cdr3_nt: TGTGCCAGCAGCCCGACGGTCGAGTCTGAAGCTTTCTTT
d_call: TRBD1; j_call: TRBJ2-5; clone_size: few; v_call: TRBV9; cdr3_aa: CASSVGDSTMETQYF; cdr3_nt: TGTGCCAGCAGCGTAGGGGACAGTACAATGGAGACCCAGTACTTC
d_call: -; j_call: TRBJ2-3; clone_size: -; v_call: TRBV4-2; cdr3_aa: CASSQGDAGPTDTQYF; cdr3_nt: TGTGCCAGCAGCCAAGGCGATGCGGGTCCAACAGATACGCAGTATTTT
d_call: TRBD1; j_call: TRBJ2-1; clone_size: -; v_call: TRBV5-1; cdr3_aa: CASSSGTVYSYNEQFF; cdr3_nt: TGCGCCAGCAGCTCCGGGACAGTCTACTCCTACAATGAGCAGTTCTTC
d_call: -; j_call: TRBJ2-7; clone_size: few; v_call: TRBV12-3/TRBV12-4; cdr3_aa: CASSLAVGRISSYEQYF; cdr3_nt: TGTGCCAGCAGCTTAGCGGTCGGAAGAATCAGCTCCTACGAGCAGTACTTC
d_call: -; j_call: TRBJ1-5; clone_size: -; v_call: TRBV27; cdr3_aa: CASRSAGQGPQHF; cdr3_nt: TGTGCCAGCAGATCGGCGGGGCAGGGGCCCCAGCATTTT
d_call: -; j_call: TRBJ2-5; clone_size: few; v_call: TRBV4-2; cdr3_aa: CASSQVDPGAGKTQYF; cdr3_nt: TGTGCCAGCAGCCAAGTGGACCCGGGCGCAGGAAAGACCCAGTACTTC
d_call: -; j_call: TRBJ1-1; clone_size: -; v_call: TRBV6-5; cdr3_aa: CASSYSRTVNTEAFF; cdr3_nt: TGTGCCAGCAGTTACTCGAGAACCGTGAACACTGAAGCTTTCTTT
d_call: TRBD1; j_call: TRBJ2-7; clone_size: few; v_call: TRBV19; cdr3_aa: CASTRTGDYEQYF; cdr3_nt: TGTGCCAGTACCCGGACAGGGGACTACGAGCAGTACTTC
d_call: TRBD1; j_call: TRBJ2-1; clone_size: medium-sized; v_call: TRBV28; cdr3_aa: CASSPPRDSHNNEQFF; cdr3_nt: TGTGCCAGCAGTCCGCCTCGGGACAGCCACAACAATGAGCAGTTCTTC
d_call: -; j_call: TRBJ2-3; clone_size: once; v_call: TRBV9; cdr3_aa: CASSPGGEDTQYF; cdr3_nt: TGTGCCAGCAGTCCAGGGGGGGAGGATACGCAGTATTTT
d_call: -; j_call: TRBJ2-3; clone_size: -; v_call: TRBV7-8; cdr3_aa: CASSGREDTQYF; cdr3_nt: TGTGCCAGCAGCGGGCGTGAAGATACGCAGTATTTT
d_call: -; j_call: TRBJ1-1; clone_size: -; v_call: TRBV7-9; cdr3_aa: CASTAQGILLNTEAFF; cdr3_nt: TGTGCCAGCACCGCACAAGGGATTTTATTGAACACTGAAGCTTTCTTT
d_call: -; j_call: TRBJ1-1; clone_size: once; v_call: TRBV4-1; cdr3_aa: CASSQGPEAFF; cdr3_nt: TGCGCCAGCAGCCAAGGGCCTGAAGCTTTCTTT
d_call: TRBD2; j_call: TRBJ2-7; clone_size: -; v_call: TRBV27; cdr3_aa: CASSLSSGGYYEQYF; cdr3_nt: TGTGCCAGCAGTTTGTCTAGCGGGGGGTACTACGAGCAGTACTTC
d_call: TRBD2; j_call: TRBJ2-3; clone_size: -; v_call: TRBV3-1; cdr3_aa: CASSRGLDPDTQYF; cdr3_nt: TGTGCCAGCAGTCGCGGACTAGACCCAGATACGCAGTATTTT
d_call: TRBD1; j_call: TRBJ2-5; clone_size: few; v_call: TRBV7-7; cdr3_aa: CAIEIGTGGRETQYF; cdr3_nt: TGTGCCATCGAGATCGGGACAGGGGGTAGGGAGACCCAGTACTTC
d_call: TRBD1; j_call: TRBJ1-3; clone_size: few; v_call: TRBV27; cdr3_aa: CASSPGGSGNTIYF; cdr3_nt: TGTGCCAGCAGTCCAGGGGGCTCTGGAAACACCATATATTTT
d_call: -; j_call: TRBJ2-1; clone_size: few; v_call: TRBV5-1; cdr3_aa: CASSWPPSGNNEQFF; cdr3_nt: TGCGCCAGCAGCTGGCCCCCCTCAGGCAACAATGAGCAGTTCTTC
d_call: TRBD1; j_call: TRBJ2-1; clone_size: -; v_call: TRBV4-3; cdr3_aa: CASSQTGAHNEQFF; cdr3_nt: TGCGCCAGCAGCCAAACAGGGGCACACAATGAGCAGTTCTTC